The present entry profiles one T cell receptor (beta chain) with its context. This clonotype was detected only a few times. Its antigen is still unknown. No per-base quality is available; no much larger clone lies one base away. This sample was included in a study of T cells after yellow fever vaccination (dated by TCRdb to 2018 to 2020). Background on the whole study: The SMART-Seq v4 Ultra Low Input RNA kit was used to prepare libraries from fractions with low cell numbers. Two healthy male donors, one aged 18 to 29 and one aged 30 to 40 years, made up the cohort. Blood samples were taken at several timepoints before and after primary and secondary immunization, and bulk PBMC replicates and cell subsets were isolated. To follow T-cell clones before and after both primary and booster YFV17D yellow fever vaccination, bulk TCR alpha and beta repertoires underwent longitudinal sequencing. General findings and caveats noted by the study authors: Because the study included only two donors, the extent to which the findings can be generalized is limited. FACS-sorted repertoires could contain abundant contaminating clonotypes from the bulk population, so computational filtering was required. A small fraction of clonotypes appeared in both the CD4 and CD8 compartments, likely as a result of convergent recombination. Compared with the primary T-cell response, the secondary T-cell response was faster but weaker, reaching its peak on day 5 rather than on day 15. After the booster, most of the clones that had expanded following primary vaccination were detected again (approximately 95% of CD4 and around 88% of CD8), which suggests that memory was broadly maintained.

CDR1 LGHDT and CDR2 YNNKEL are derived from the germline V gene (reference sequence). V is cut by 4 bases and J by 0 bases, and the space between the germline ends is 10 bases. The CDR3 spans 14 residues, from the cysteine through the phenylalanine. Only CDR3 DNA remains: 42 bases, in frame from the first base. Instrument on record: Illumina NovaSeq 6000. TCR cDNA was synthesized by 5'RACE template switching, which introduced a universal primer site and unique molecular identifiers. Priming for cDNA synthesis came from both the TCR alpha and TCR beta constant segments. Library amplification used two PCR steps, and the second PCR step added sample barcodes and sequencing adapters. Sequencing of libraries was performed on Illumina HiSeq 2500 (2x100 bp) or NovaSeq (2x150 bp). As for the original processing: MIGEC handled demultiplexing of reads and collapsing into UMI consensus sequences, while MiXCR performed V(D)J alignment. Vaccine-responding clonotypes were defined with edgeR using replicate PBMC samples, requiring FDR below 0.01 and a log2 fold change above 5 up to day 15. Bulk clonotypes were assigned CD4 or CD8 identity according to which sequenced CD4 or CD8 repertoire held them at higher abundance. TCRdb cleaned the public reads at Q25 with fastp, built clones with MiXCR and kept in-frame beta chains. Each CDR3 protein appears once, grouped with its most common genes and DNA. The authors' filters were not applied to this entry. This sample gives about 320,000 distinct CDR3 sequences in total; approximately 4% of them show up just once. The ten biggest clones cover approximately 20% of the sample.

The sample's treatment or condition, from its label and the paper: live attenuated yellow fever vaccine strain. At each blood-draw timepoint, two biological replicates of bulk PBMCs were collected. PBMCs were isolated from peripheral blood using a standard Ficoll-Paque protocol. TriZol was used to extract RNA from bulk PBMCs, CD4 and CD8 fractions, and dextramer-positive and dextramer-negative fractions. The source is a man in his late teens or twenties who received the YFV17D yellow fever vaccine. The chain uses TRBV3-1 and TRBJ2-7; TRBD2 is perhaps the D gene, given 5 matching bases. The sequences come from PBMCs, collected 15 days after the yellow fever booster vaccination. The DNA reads TGTGCCAGCAGCCCTACACTAGACTCCTACGAGCAGTACTTC. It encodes CASSPTLDSYEQYF.